These 24 T cell receptor beta chains came from one sample sequenced in a study of Ad26.COV2.S vaccination and SARS-CoV-2 variants. The repertoire was sequenced with immunoSEQ multiplex PCR; TCRdb's copy has only in-frame clones and lacks some. The sample carries some 320,000 clones, 85% recorded once. Specified treatment: 15 to 20 received Ad26.COV2.S at low or high dose, single or two shots; roughly 5 received placebo; per-sample allocation not given. The samples were gathered on day 63 after the first injection of vaccine or placebo. Source: peripheral blood, taken in a trial of Ad26.COV2.S vaccine versus placebo. The receptors stem from a person aged 18-60 years who received the Ad26.COV2.S COVID-19 vaccine or a placebo.

V gene TRBV6-1 combines with J gene TRBJ1-2; the D is unclear. This CDR3 region has 15 residues. In germline, CDR1 is MNHNS, CDR2 SASEGT. The ends were cut back, 2 bases at V and 5 bases at J, with 15 bases in the middle. The CDR3 bases are TGTGCCAGCAGTGAATCGGACGACTCCGTATATGGCTACACCTTC. Residues: CASSESDDSVYGYTF.

The genes are TRBV10-3 and TRBJ2-3; D possibly matches TRBD1 or TRBD2 (5 bases each). Per germline, CDR1 ENHRY and CDR2 SYGVKD. Trimming removed 3 bases from V and 10 bases from J, with 11 bases in between. The CDR3 spans 12 residues. The CDR3 sequence: CAISERGEAQYF. CDR3 nucleotide sequence: TGTGCCATCAGTGAAAGGGGAGAGGCGCAGTATTTT.

The chain employs TRBV14 and TRBJ1-4; 7 bases match TRBD1. This CDR3 is built from 14 residues. The junction had 7 bases not matched to a gene; V was cut back by 4 bases and J by 8 bases. Germline values: CDR1 SGHDN, CDR2 FVKESK. The CDR3 reads CASSPAGGSEKLFF. CDR3 DNA sequence: TGTGCCAGCAGCCCGGCAGGGGGAAGCGAAAAACTGTTTTTT.

The chain carries TRBV6-5 and TRBJ1-3, with D uncertain. This CDR3 spans 14 amino acids. Between the trimmed V and J ends, which lost 6 bases and 3 bases, there was a span of 12 bases. Germline CDR1 MNHEY, CDR2 SVGAGI. CDR3 sequence (DNA): TGTGCCAGCAGGAGGACCGCGGATGGAAACACCATATATTTT. Translation: CASRRTADGNTIYF.

This chain links TRBV7-3 with TRBJ2-6, with 8 bases matching TRBD1. V dropped 2 bases and J dropped 2; count of bases not matched to a gene: 8. This CDR3 has 18 amino acids. The V gene's germline CDR1 is SGHTA and CDR2 FQGTGA. CDR3 nucleotide sequence: TGTGCCAGCAGCTTAGAAGGACAGGGAGTAGCTGGGGCCAACGTCCTGACTTTC. Protein: CASSLEGQGVAGANVLTF.

The chain carries TRBV7-3 and TRBJ2-1, with D tentatively TRBD2 (5 bases). V was clipped by 0 bases and J by 9 bases, with 12 bases between them. Germline assignment: CDR1 SGHTA and CDR2 FQGTGA. The CDR3 spans 14 residues. CDR3 sequence: CASSLTDYTGEQFF. The CDR3 DNA is TGTGCCAGCAGCTTAACAGACTACACCGGTGAGCAGTTCTTC.

The chain links TRBV1 to TRBJ1-5. TRBV1 is a documented pseudogene. The CDR3 spans 21 residues. The CDR3 loop is CTSSQDTRTFRPHNSNQPQHF. In DNA form, the CDR3 reads TGCACCAGCAGCCAAGATACAAGAACCTTTCGACCCCACAATAGCAATCAGCCCCAGCATTTT.

The chain is built from TRBV28 and TRBJ2-7; maybe TRBD1 (5 bases). V dropped 7 bases and J dropped 0 bases, with 13 bases sitting between them. CDR1 is MDHEN and CDR2 is SYDVKM in the germline V gene. The CDR3 is 14 amino acids. CDR3 nucleotides: TGTGCCAGCACCCCCCTCAGGGTCTCCTACGAGCAGTACTTC. Residues: CASTPLRVSYEQYF.

This chain joins TRBV3-1 (or the pseudogene TRBV3-2) and TRBJ1-5, with D perhaps TRBD1 (5 bases). The CDR3 length is 15 residues. Trimming took 2 bases from V and 3 from J, leaving 11 bases between them. CDR1 is LGHDT and CDR2 is YNNKEL in the germline V gene (reference sequence). The chain's CDR3 is CASSQWGENNQPQHF. Written as DNA, the CDR3 is TGTGCCAGCAGCCAATGGGGGGAGAACAATCAGCCCCAGCATTTT.

In DNA form, the CDR3 reads TGTGCCAGTAGTATAGGTGGAGGCAGGGTGAACACTGAAGCTTTCTTT. It translates to CASSIGGGRVNTEAFF. The rearrangement links TRBV19 to TRBJ1-1; tentatively, D is TRBD1 (5 bases). V was pared by 1 base and J by 0 bases, with 12 bases between. This CDR3 is 16 amino acids long. Germline loops: CDR1 LNHDA, CDR2 SQIVND (reference sequence).

The chain couples TRBV10-1 to TRBJ2-1; TRBD1 matches 12 bases. Germline V gene data show CDR1 as WNHNN and CDR2 as SYGVQD (reference sequence). The trim removed 0 bases at V and 6 bases at J, leaving 6 bases unmatched. This CDR3 comprises 17 residues. The CDR3 DNA sequence: TGCGCCAGCAGTGAGTCGCGGGACAGGGGGCTAGGCAATGAGCAGTTCTTC. Translating it yields CASSESRDRGLGNEQFF.

The gene calls are TRBV21-1 and TRBJ2-3; TRBD2 is taken as the D call from the table, unchecked against the DNA. TRBV21-1 is labeled a pseudogene. The CDR3 loop spans 17 amino acids. The CDR3 region is CASSSPLSRGGTDTQYF. CDR3 DNA sequence: TGTGCCAGCAGCTCCCCGTTATCTAGGGGAGGTACAGATACGCAGTATTTT.

The chain uses TRBV12-3 or TRBV12-4 and TRBJ1-3; 9 bases are a match to TRBD1. The CDR3 loop spans 13 amino acids. J lost 5 bases, V lost 8 bases, and 4 bases had no gene match. The CDR3 DNA reads as TGTGCCAGCCTAGGACAGGGGCGAAACACCATATATTTT. It encodes CASLGQGRNTIYF.

The genes are TRBV5-1 and TRBJ1-4; no reliable D call. V dropped 0 bases and J dropped 4 bases, with 7 bases sitting between them. CDR3 size: 14 residues. Germline V lookup: CDR1 SGHRS, CDR2 YFSETQ. The CDR3 DNA follows: TGCGCCAGCAGCTTGGGGGGTAGTAATGAAAAACTGTTTTTT. Its translation is CASSLGGSNEKLFF.

This rearrangement joins TRBV5-6 to TRBJ2-1; D is possibly TRBD2 (7 bases). V lost 0 bases, J lost 7 bases, and 17 bases lay in between. CDR1 is SGHDT, CDR2 YYEEEE, per germline. The CDR3 contains 16 residues. CDR3 region: CASSLDGGAFPNEQFF. The CDR3 coding sequence is TGTGCCAGCAGCTTGGATGGGGGGGCGTTTCCAAATGAGCAGTTCTTC.

The chain employs TRBV6-5 and TRBJ2-1, with 9 bases lining up with TRBD2. The V segment lost 8 bases and the J segment 8 bases; nucleotides outside the gene matches: 7. The CDR3 is made up of 13 amino acids. Germline lookup yields CDR1 MNHEY and CDR2 SVGAGI. The CDR3 DNA reads TGTGCCAGCTCGCGGGGGGGCCCCGATGAGCAGTTCTTC. Its protein is CASSRGGPDEQFF.

The J gene is TRBJ2-3, the V gene TRBV7-2, with D tentatively TRBD1 (5 bases). Germline V gene data show CDR1 as SGHTA and CDR2 as FQGNSA. The CDR3 length is 15 residues. Trimming pared 5 bases from V and 4 bases from J, leaving 16 bases between. The CDR3 is CASSRSGHAADTQYF. Here the CDR3 DNA reads TGTGCCAGCAGCCGGTCAGGGCATGCGGCAGATACGCAGTATTTT.

The chain has TRBV3-1 (or the pseudogene TRBV3-2) and TRBJ2-3; D is unclear. This CDR3 is built from 14 residues. Trimming removed 5 bases from V and 0 bases from J, with 9 bases in between. CDR1 is LGHDT, CDR2 YNNKEL, per germline (reference sequence). The CDR3 is CASSFTGSTDTQYF. The CDR3 DNA reads as TGTGCCAGCAGCTTTACGGGTAGCACAGATACGCAGTATTTT.

J is TRBJ2-7 and V is TRBV7-9, with 9 bases identical to TRBD1. CDR1 SEHNR and CDR2 FQNEAQ come from the germline V gene (reference sequence). The J segment lost 5 bases and the V segment lost 5 bases, leaving 10 bases of the junction unmatched. The CDR3 runs to 15 residues. CDR3 amino acids: CASSRPDRGFNEQYF. The CDR3 DNA is TGTGCCAGCAGCCGCCCTGACAGGGGGTTCAACGAGCAGTACTTC.

The chain has TRBV9 and TRBJ1-2; possible D gene TRBD1, 6 bases. Trimming shortened V by 4 bases and J by 5 bases, and 15 bases separated the two germline ends. The V gene's germline CDR1 is SGDLS and CDR2 YYNGEE. The CDR3 extends over 14 amino acids. The CDR3 coding sequence is TGTGCCAGCAGCAACCCGGGAGGGGGGTATGGCTACACCTTC. Translating it yields CASSNPGGGYGYTF.

The genes are TRBV2 and TRBJ1-1; tentative D call: TRBD1 (5 bases). The V and J ends lost 6 bases and 7 bases respectively, with 12 bases between them. The CDR3 length is 12 residues. Germline CDR1 is SNHLY and CDR2 is FYNNEI. The CDR3 nucleotides are TGTGCCAGCAGCGCCGACGGGGGTGAAGCTTTCTTT. Protein: CASSADGGEAFF.

This clone was seen a single time. An end of the junction does not agree with germline; a read error may underlie this. V gene TRBV27 combines with J gene TRBJ1-1; perhaps TRBD1 as D (5 bases). Germline CDR1 reads MNHEY; CDR2 reads SMNVEV (reference sequence). The CDR3 extends over 13 amino acids. The CDR3 reads CASSFRDGYPENF. The DNA for the CDR3 is TGTGCCAGCAGTTTCCGGGACGGCTATCCGGAGAACTTT.

The chain carries TRBV6-1 and TRBJ2-7; possibly TRBD1 or TRBD2 for D (5 bases each). The V end was cut by 1 base, the J end by 1 base, with 11 bases between. In germline, CDR1 is MNHNS, CDR2 SASEGT. The CDR3 has 15 residues. CDR3 sequence reads: CASSEGQGVSYEQYF. The CDR3 coding sequence is TGTGCCAGCAGTGAAGGGCAGGGAGTGTCCTACGAGCAGTACTTC.

The chain joins TRBV6-1 to TRBJ1-2; 9 bases match TRBD1. J lost 5 bases, V lost 4 bases, and 11 bases had no gene match. The CDR3 has 16 amino acids. Germline assignment: CDR1 MNHNS and CDR2 SASEGT. The CDR3 protein is CASSGSRDRAYYGYTF. The CDR3 nucleotides are TGTGCCAGCAGTGGTAGCCGGGACAGGGCCTATTATGGCTACACCTTC.